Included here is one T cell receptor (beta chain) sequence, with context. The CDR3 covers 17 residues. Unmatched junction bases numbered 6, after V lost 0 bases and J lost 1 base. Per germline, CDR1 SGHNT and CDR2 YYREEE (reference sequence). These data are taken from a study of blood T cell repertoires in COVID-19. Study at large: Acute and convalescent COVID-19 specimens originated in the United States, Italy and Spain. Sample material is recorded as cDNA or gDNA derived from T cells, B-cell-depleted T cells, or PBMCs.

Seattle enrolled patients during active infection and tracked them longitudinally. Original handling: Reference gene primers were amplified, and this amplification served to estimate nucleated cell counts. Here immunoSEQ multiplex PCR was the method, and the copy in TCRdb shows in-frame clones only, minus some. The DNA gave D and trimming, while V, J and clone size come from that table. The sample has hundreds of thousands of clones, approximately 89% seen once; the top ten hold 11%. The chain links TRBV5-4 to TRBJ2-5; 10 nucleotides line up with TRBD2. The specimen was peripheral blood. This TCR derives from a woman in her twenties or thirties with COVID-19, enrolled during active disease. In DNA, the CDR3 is TGTGCCAGCAGCTTGGTCGGTAGCGGGGGGTTCCAAGAGACCCAGTACTTC. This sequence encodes CASSLVGSGGFQETQYF.